The source of this T cell receptor beta chain is a study of quantifying T cell responses using KT2 cells (dated by TCRdb to about 2017). Notes on the research overall: RNA was DNase-treated and reverse transcribed with TCR alpha and beta constant-region primers, mostly using SuperScript III. The efficiency of the T4 ligation step under optimum conditions was estimated to be greater than 9.5%. To prevent over-amplification, PCR2 was performed as a SYBR Green qPCR and halted at a predetermined fluorescence threshold.

To test the sensitivity and accuracy of the pipeline, known numbers of KT2, a T cell clone whose TCR had already been sequenced, were spiked into unfractionated PBMC. A range of KT2-to-PBMC ratios was produced by mixing KT2 cells with a fixed number of PBMC. Turning to this clonotype: It lacks a known antigen. The sample holds no much larger clone one base away, and base qualities are not on file.

Including the terminal cysteine and phenylalanine, the CDR3 comprises 14 residues. CDR3 DNA only is kept here, 42 bases in frame from base 1. CDR1 is given as SGHAT and CDR2 as FQNNGV, both from the germline V gene. The junction carries 10 bases between V and J, which are trimmed by 2 bases and 2 bases respectively. Paper-wide results and their limitations: The numbers of KT2 alpha and beta sequences increased linearly with the number of input KT2 cells across several orders of magnitude. Even at the lowest spike-in tested, roughly one KT2 cell per 100,000 PBMC, KT2 sequences were still detected. At very high KT2 spike-in numbers, detection of KT2 sequences reached saturation. This TCR sequencing study did not compare the pipeline side by side with other TCR sequencing techniques.

Library creation used UMI-ligation and nested PCR. Using T4 RNA ligase 1, a single-stranded oligonucleotide bearing the Illumina SP2 sequence plus a UMI was ligated onto the 3' end of the cDNA. PCR1 consisted of around 4 cycles (98 degrees C 15 s, 69 degrees C 30 s, 72 degrees C 40 s), and for the beta primer an equimolar mix of RC1.1 and RC1.2 was used to cover TRBC1 and TRBC2. Starting at PCR2, TCR alpha and beta chains were handled separately, and sample indices and Illumina adaptors were added. The UMI comprised 12 random nucleotides, as two hexamers separated by a spacer, placed after an 8-base spacer. The libraries were sequenced on an Illumina MiSeq using v2 2x251 paired-end chemistry, usually with eleven to twelve samples in each run. To increase diversity, about 4.5-7.5% PhiX DNA was added to each sequencing library. In the paper's pipeline: Raw reads were converted to FASTQ with bcl2fastq and were demultiplexed by dual indices with Demultiplexor. V and J genes were assigned by Decombinator through tag matching, with a single base-pair mismatch permitted. Collapsinator used UMIs to correct both sequencing errors and frequency errors arising from PCR heterogeneity. CDR3Translator converted Decombinator identifiers into nucleotide sequence, translated that sequence into amino acids, and extracted CDR3 based on C- and N-terminal motifs. A cluster of KT2 sequences that shared one unique molecular identifier was counted as a single distinct KT2 TCR. TCRdb itself trimmed the public reads at Q25 with fastp, ran MiXCR and retained productive beta chains. Each CDR3 protein appears once, grouped with its most common genes and DNA. What appears here as the V and J calls and clone size reflects TCRdb's work, not the paper's. This sample has 25,000 to 35,000 distinct CDR3 sequences in its table, and roughly 8% of those were observed once. Less than 20% of the sample comes from the top ten.

The receptor was derived from a human donor. The rearranged segments are TRBV11-2 and TRBJ2-7, with a tentative D gene TRBD1 over 5 matching bases. The material sequenced was PBMCs spiked with cells of the T cell clone KT2. CDR3 protein: CASSLTQGTYEQYF. The DNA is TGTGCCAGCAGCTTAACCCAGGGTACCTACGAGCAGTACTTC.